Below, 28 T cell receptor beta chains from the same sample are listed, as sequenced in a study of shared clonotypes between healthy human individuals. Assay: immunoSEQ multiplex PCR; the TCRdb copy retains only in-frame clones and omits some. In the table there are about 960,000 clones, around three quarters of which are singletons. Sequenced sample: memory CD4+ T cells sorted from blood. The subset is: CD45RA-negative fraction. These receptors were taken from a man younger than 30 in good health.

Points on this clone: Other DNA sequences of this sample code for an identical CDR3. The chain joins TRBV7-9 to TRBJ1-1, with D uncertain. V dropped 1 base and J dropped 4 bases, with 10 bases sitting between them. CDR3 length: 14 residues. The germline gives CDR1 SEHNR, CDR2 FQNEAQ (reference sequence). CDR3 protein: CASSLDLGSTEAFF. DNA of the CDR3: TGTGCCAGCAGCTTAGATTTAGGGAGCACTGAAGCTTTCTTT. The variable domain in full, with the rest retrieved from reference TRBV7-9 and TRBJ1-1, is DTGVSQNPRHKITKRGQNVTFRCDPISEHNRLYWYRQTLGQGPEFLTYFQNEAQLEKSRLLSDRFSAERPKGSFSTLEIQRTEQGDSAMYLCASSLDLGSTEAFFGQGTRLTVV.

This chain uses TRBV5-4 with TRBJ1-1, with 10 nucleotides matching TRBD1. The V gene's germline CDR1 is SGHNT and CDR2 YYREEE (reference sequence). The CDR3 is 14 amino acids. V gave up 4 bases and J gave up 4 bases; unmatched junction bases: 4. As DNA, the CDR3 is TGTGCCAGCAGCCTGGGACAGGGGACCACTGAAGCTTTCTTT. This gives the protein CASSLGQGTTEAFF.

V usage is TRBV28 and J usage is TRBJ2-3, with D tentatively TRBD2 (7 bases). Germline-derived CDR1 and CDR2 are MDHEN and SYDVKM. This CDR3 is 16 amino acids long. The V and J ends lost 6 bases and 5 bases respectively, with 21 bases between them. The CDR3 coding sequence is TGTGCCAGCAGGGCGTGGATCGGGGGGCCTATAGATACGCAGTATTTT. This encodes CASRAWIGGPIDTQYF.

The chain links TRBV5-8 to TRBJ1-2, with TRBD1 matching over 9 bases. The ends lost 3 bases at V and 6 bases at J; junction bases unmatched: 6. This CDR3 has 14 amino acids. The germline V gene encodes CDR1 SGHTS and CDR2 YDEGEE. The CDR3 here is CASSSWTGDHGYTF. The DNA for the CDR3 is TGTGCCAGCAGCTCCTGGACAGGGGACCATGGCTACACCTTC.

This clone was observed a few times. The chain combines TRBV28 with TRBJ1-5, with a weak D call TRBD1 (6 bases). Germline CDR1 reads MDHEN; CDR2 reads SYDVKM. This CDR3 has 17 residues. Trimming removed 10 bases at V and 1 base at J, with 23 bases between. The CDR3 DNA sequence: TGTGCCACTACCCGGGGAGGAGGGGGATGGAGCAATCAGCCCCAGCATTTT. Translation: CATTRGGGGWSNQPQHF.

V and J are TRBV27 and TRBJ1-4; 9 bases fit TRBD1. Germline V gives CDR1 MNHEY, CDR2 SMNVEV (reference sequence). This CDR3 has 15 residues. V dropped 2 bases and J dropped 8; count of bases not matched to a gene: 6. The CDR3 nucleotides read TGTGCCAGCAGTTTAGGGGACAGGGAGGTCGAAAAACTGTTTTTT. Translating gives CASSLGDREVEKLFF. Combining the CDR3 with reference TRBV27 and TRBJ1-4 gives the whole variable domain EAQVTQNPRYLITVTGKKLTVTCSQNMNHEYMSWYRQDPGLGLRQIYYSMNVEVTDKGDVPEGYKVSRKEKRNFPLILESPSPNQTSLYFCASSLGDREVEKLFFGSGTQLSVL.

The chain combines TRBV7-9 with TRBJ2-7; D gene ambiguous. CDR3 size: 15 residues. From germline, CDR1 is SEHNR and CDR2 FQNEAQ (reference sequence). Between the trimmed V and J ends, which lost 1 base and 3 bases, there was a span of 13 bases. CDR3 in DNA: TGTGCCAGCAGCTTAGGGAACGGTCCAAGCTACGAGCAGTACTTC. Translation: CASSLGNGPSYEQYF.

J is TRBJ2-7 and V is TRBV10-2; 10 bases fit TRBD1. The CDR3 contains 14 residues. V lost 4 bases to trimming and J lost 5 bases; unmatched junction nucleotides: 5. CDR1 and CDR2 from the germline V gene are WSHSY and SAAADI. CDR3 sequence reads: CASSGTGGFNEQYF. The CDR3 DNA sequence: TGCGCCAGCAGTGGGACAGGGGGTTTCAACGAGCAGTACTTC.

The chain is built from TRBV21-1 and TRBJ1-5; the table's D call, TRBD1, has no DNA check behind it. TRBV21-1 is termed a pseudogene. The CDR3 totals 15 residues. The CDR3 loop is CASTGQVYGNQPQHF. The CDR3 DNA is TGTGCCAGCACCGGACAAGTCTATGGCAATCAGCCCCAGCATTTT.

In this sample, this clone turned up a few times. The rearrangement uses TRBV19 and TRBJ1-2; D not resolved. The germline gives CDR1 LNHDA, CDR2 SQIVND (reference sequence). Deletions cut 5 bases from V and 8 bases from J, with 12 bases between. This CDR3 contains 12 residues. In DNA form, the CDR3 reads TGTGCCAGTAGTTATTGGGGTAACGGCTACACCTTC. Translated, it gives CASSYWGNGYTF.

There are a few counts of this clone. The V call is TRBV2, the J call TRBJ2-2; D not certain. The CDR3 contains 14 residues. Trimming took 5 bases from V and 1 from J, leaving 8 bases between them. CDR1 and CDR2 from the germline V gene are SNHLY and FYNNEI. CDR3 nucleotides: TGTGCCAGCAGTTCCAAGCGGAACACCGGGGAGCTGTTTTTT. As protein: CASSSKRNTGELFF.

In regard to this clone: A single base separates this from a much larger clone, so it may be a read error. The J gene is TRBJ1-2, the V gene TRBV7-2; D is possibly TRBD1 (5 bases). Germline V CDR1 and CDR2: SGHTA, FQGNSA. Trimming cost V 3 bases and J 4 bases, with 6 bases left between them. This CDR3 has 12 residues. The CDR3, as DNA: TGTGCCAGCAGCTTCGGGGGCTATGGCTACACCTTC. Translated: CASSFGGYGYTF. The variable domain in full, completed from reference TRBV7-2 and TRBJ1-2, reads GAGVSQSPSNKVTEKGKDVELRCDPISGHTALYWYRQSLGQGLEFLIYFQGNSAPDKSGLPSDRFSAERTGGSVSTLTIQRTQQEDSAVYLCASSFGGYGYTFGSGTRLTVV.

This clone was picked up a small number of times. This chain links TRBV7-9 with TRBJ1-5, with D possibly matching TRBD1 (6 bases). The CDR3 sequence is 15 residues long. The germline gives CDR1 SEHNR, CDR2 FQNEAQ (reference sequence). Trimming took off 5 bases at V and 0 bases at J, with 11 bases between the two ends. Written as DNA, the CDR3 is TGTGCCAGCAGCCCGCCAGGGGATAGCAATCAGCCCCAGCATTTT. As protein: CASSPPGDSNQPQHF.

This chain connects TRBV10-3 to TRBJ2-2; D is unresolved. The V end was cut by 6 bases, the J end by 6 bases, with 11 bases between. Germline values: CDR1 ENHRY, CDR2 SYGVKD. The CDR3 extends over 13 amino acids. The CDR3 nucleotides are TGTGCCATCAGCCACAACTCCCCCGGGGAGCTGTTTTTT. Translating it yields CAISHNSPGELFF.

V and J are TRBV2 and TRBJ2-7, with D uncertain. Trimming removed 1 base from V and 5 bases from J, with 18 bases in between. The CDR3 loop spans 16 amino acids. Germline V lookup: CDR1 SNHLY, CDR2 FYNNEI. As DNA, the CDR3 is TGTGCCAGCAGTGAAGGTCTTGGGCAGCGTATCGACGAGCAGTACTTC. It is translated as CASSEGLGQRIDEQYF.

The CDR3: CASSLQGVDGYTF. The DNA of the CDR3 is TGTGCCAGCAGCTTGCAGGGAGTTGATGGCTACACCTTC. The genes are TRBV5-4 and TRBJ1-2, with a weak D call TRBD1 (5 bases). Trimming cost V 1 base and J 6 bases, with 10 bases left between them. CDR1 SGHNT and CDR2 YYREEE come from the germline V gene (reference sequence). The length of the CDR3 is 13 residues.

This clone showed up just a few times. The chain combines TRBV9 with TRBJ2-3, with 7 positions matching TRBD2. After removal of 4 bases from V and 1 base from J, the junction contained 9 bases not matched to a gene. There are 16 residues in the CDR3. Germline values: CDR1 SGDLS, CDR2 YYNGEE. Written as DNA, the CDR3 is TGTGCCAGCAGCCCCTGGGGAGCGGGGCGCACAGATACGCAGTATTTT. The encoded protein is CASSPWGAGRTDTQYF.

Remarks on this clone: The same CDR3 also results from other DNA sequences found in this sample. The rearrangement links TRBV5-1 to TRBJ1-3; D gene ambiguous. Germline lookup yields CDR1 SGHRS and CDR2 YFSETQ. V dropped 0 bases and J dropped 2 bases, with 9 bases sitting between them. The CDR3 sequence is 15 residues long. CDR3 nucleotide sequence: TGCGCCAGCAGCTTGGATACCGGGACTGGAAACACCATATATTTT. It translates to CASSLDTGTGNTIYF.

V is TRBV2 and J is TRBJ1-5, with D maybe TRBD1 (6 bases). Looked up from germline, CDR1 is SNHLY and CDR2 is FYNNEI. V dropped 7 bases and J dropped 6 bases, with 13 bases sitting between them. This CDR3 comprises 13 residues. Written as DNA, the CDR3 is TGTGCCAGCAAGGAGGGGGAAGTTCAGCCCCAGCATTTT. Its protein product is CASKEGEVQPQHF.

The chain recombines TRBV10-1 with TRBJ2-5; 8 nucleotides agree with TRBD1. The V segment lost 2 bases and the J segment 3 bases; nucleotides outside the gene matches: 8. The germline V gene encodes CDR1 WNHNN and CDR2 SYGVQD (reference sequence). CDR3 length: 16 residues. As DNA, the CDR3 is TGCGCCAGCAGTGAGGCCGGGACAGGTCGGGAAGAGACCCAGTACTTC. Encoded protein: CASSEAGTGREETQYF.

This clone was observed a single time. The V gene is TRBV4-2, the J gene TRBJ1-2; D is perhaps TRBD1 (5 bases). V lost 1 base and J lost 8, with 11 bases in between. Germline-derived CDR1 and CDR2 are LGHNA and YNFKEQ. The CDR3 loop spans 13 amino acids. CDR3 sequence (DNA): TGTGCCAGCAGCCAAGGTGGGCAGGGCGGCTACACCTTC. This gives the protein CASSQGGQGGYTF.

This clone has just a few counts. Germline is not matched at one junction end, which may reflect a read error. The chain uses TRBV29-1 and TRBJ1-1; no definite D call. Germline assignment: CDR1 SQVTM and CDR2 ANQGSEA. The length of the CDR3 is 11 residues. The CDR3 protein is CSVSSVSEAFF. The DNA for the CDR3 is TGCAGCGTCTCATCGGTCTCTGAGGCTTTCTTT.

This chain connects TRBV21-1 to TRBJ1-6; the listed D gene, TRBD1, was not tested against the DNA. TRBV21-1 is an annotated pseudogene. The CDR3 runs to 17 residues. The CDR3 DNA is TGTGCCAGCATACACCGCCAGGGGCCGACCTATAATTCACCCCTCCACTTT. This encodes CASIHRQGPTYNSPLHF.

The CDR3 DNA sequence: TGTGCCTGGAGTGTTGGTATTCTCAATGAGCAGTTCTTC. It translates to CAWSVGILNEQFF. V and J are TRBV30 and TRBJ2-1; D is unresolved. V was pared by 0 bases and J by 6 bases, with 9 bases between. CDR1 GTSNPN and CDR2 SVGIG come from the germline V gene (reference sequence). CDR3 length equals 13 residues.

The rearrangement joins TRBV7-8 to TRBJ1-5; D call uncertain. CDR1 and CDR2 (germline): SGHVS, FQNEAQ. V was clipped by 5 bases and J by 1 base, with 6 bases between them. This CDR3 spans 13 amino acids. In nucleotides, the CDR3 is TGTGCCAGCAGCGTTACCAGCAATCAGCCCCAGCATTTT. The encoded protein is CASSVTSNQPQHF. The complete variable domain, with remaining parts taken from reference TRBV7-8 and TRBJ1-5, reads GAGVSQSPRYKVAKRGQDVALRCDPISGHVSLFWYQQALGQGPEFLTYFQNEAQLDKSGLPSDRFFAERPEGSVSTLKIQRTQQEDSAVYLCASSVTSNQPQHFGDGTRLSIL.

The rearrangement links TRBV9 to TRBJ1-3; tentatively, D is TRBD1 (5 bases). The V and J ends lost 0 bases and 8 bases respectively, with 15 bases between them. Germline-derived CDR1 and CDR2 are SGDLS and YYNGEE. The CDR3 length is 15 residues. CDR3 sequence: CASSVATGGQDTIYF. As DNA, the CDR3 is TGTGCCAGCAGCGTAGCTACAGGCGGGCAGGACACCATATATTTT. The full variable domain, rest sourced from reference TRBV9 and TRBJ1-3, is DSGVTQTPKHLITATGQRVTLRCSPRSGDLSVYWYQQSLDQGLQFLIQYYNGEERAKGNILERFSAQQFPDLHSELNLSSLELGDSALYFCASSVATGGQDTIYFGEGSWLTVV.

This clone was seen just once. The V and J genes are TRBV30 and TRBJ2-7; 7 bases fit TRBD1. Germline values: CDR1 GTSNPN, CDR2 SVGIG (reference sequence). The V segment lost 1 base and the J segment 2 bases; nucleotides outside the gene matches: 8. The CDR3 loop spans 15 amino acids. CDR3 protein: CAWSGGTETAYEQYF. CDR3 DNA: TGTGCCTGGAGTGGGGGGACAGAAACAGCCTACGAGCAGTACTTC.

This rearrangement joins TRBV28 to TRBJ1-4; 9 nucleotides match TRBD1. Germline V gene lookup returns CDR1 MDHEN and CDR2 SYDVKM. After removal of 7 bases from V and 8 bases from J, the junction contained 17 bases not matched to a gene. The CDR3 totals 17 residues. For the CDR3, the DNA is TGTGCCAGCACCCCCGGGACAGGGCTCGGCAGACGGGAAAAACTGTTTTTT. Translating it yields CASTPGTGLGRREKLFF.